This passage covers 16 T cell receptor beta chains from one sample sequenced in a study of cytomegalovirus exposure and HLA in healthy donors. Primers for the PCR totalled 60 Vbeta and 13 Jbeta. Clones were read by immunoSEQ multiplex PCR, and TCRdb kept only the in-frame ones, dropping some. The table shows roughly 220,000 clones, with around 64% occurring only once. The sample comprised PBMCs. Receptors originate from a middle-aged man in good health and CMV-seropositive.

The chain joins TRBV27 to TRBJ2-1; 14 bases match TRBD2. Germline CDR1 reads MNHEY; CDR2 reads SMNVEV (reference sequence). The length of the CDR3 is 17 residues. The V segment lost 5 bases and the J segment 2 bases; nucleotides outside the gene matches: 5. The CDR3 is CASSLGTSGGPYNEQFF. The CDR3 bases are TGTGCCAGCAGTCTCGGGACTAGCGGGGGCCCCTACAATGAGCAGTTCTTC.

The rearrangement joins TRBV2 to TRBJ1-1; 7 bases map to TRBD1. CDR1 is SNHLY, CDR2 FYNNEI, per germline. The CDR3 is 13 amino acids. J was trimmed by 4 bases and V by 6 bases; bases with no gene match: 5. CDR3 sequence: CASRADRATEAFF. DNA for the CDR3: TGTGCCAGCAGAGCAGACAGGGCCACTGAAGCTTTCTTT.

The V gene is TRBV7-2, the J gene TRBJ2-7, with D perhaps matching TRBD2 (6 bases). The CDR3 loop spans 12 amino acids. The germline V gene has CDR1 SGHTA and CDR2 FQGNSA. V was pared by 5 bases and J by 6 bases, with 11 bases between. The CDR3 DNA follows: TGTGCCAGCAGCCGTATGGGGGGCGAGCAGTACTTC. Translation: CASSRMGGEQYF. The full variable domain, completed using reference TRBV7-2 and TRBJ2-7, is GAGVSQSPSNKVTEKGKDVELRCDPISGHTALYWYRQSLGQGLEFLIYFQGNSAPDKSGLPSDRFSAERTGGSVSTLTIQRTQQEDSAVYLCASSRMGGEQYFGPGTRLTVT.

V usage is TRBV7-8 and J usage is TRBJ2-5; TRBD1 matches at 10 bases. The junction had 12 bases not matched to a gene; V was cut back by 4 bases and J by 4 bases. CDR1 is SGHVS and CDR2 is FQNEAQ in the germline V gene. The CDR3 covers 17 residues. The CDR3 reads CASSSLRGTGEGETQYF. CDR3 in DNA: TGTGCCAGCAGCTCACTTCGGGGGACAGGGGAGGGAGAGACCCAGTACTTC.

The gene calls are TRBV4-1 and TRBJ1-1; D is uncertain. The germline CDR1 and CDR2 sequences are MGHRA and YSYEKL. There are 15 residues in the CDR3. Trimming took 1 base from V and 2 from J, leaving 11 bases between them. In DNA, the CDR3 is TGCGCCAGCAGCCAAGCCGGGTCTACAAACACTGAAGCTTTCTTT. This translates into CASSQAGSTNTEAFF.

J is TRBJ1-1 and V is TRBV13; possibly TRBD1 for D (5 bases). The CDR3 has 14 residues. CDR1 is PRHDT, CDR2 FYEKMQ, per germline (reference sequence). V lost 5 bases to trimming and J lost 5 bases, with 15 bases between them. CDR3 sequence (DNA): TGTGCCAGCAGCCCAGGTGGGGCTGGGACTGAAGCTTTCTTT. The encoded protein is CASSPGGAGTEAFF.

The chain carries TRBV10-3 and TRBJ1-2, with TRBD1 matching 8 bases. The CDR3 runs to 14 residues. CDR1 ENHRY and CDR2 SYGVKD come from the germline V gene. The J segment lost 6 bases and the V segment lost 2 bases, leaving 5 bases of the junction unmatched. The CDR3 region is CAISEQGAADGYTF. The CDR3 coding sequence is TGTGCCATCAGTGAGCAGGGGGCCGCAGATGGCTACACCTTC.

The chain has TRBV5-1 and TRBJ1-1, with TRBD1 matching 9 bases. The length of the CDR3 is 17 residues. The trim removed 0 bases at V and 5 bases at J, leaving 11 bases unmatched. Germline CDR1 and CDR2: SGHRS and YFSETQ. CDR3 coding DNA: TGCGCCAGCAGCTTGGGGATGGGAGACAGGGGGAGGACTGAAGCTTTCTTT. Its protein product is CASSLGMGDRGRTEAFF.

This clone showed up just a few times. Here the CDR3 reads CASSSNIPPLAGTDTQYF. The CDR3 coding sequence is TGTGCCAGCAGCTCTAATATACCCCCGCTAGCGGGCACAGATACGCAGTATTTT. This chain connects TRBV11-2 to TRBJ2-3; 7 bases line up with TRBD2. The J segment lost 1 base and the V segment lost 4 bases, leaving 14 bases of the junction unmatched. From germline, CDR1 is SGHAT and CDR2 FQNNGV. The CDR3 extends over 18 amino acids.

This sequence joins TRBV6-5 and TRBJ1-2; weak D call: TRBD1 (5 bases). The CDR3 spans 13 residues. The germline V and J ends were trimmed by 5 bases and 5 bases, with 12 bases remaining between them. Germline assignment: CDR1 MNHEY and CDR2 SVGAGI. The CDR3 region is CASSERQPYGYTF. DNA for the CDR3: TGTGCCAGCAGTGAAAGACAGCCTTATGGCTACACCTTC.

This clone was counted only a few times. The V and J genes are TRBV5-4 and TRBJ2-3, with TRBD2 identical over 8 bases. The CDR3 extends over 15 amino acids. The germline V gene encodes CDR1 SGHNT and CDR2 YYREEE (reference sequence). After removal of 6 bases from V and 5 bases from J, the junction contained 11 bases not matched to a gene. The CDR3 region has the DNA TGTGCCAGCACCCAAAGCGGGGGCGTGAGAGATACGCAGTATTTT. It translates to CASTQSGGVRDTQYF.

CDR3 protein: CASSLRQGVSTEAFF. CDR3 coding DNA: TGTGCCAGCAGCCTCCGACAGGGGGTAAGCACTGAAGCTTTCTTT. This sequence joins TRBV16 and TRBJ1-1, with 9 bases lining up with TRBD1. Looked up from germline, CDR1 is KGHSY and CDR2 is FQNENV. CDR3 length equals 15 residues. V lost 4 bases, J lost 4 bases, and 7 bases stayed unmatched.

The chain carries TRBV5-5 and TRBJ1-5; D is uncertain. The CDR3 loop spans 15 amino acids. CDR1 is SGHKS and CDR2 is YYEKEE in the germline V gene (reference sequence). Deletions cut 0 bases from V and 2 bases from J, with 9 bases between. This CDR3 reads CASSLGAARNQPQHF. CDR3 nucleotides: TGTGCCAGCAGCTTGGGGGCAGCCCGCAATCAGCCCCAGCATTTT.

The chain combines TRBV7-9 with TRBJ2-7; 7 nucleotides agree with TRBD2. Losses at the gene ends were 2 bases for V and 6 bases for J; bases not matched to a gene: 1. The germline V gene encodes CDR1 SEHNR and CDR2 FQNEAQ (reference sequence). The CDR3 loop spans 12 amino acids. This CDR3 reads CASSLSGGEQYF. For the CDR3, the DNA is TGTGCCAGCAGCTTATCGGGGGGCGAGCAGTACTTC.

The chain uses TRBV6-5 and TRBJ1-1; possible D gene TRBD1, 5 bases. CDR3 size: 14 residues. Trimming took off 4 bases at V and 6 bases at J, with 15 bases between the two ends. Germline lookup yields CDR1 MNHEY and CDR2 SVGAGI. CDR3 in DNA: TGTGCCAGCAGTTGGGGGGAGGGTGTCGCTGAAGCTTTCTTT. It specifies CASSWGEGVAEAFF.

The J gene is TRBJ2-7, the V gene TRBV7-9, with 9 bases matching TRBD2. The ends lost 3 bases at V and 2 bases at J; junction bases unmatched: 2. The CDR3 runs to 14 residues. The V gene's germline CDR1 is SEHNR and CDR2 FQNEAQ (reference sequence). CDR3 sequence (DNA): TGTGCCAGCAGCTTGGGACTAGCAGCCTACGAGCAGTACTTC. This sequence encodes CASSLGLAAYEQYF.